The T cell receptor beta chain under discussion was sequenced for a study of T cell repertoires in cytomegalovirus infection. The V end lost 5 bases, the J end lost 6 bases, and 14 bases lay between the germline ends. This CDR3 contains 14 residues. Germline CDR1 is MNHNY and CDR2 is SVGAGI (reference sequence). This clonotype was observed at least ten times. Its antigen is undetermined. Study results and limitations: CMV-specific HLA-C-restricted TCR beta clonotypes dominated the ex vivo response.

MiXCR, run by TCRdb on the reads, gives a single entry per CDR3 protein. The sample has 200,000 to 300,000 distinct CDR3 sequences, around 15% seen once; the top ten hold about 10%. The sequence derives from a human donor in good health (CMV status not recorded). Some clones in this sample may be carry-over from other donors' samples. The specimen was PBMCs. The chain uses TRBV6-6 and TRBJ1-5; D perhaps matches TRBD1 (6 bases). The CDR3 sequence: CASSTQGLGQPQHF. The CDR3 nucleotides read TGTGCCAGCAGTACACAGGGTTTGGGTCAGCCCCAGCATTTT.